This section outlines one TCR beta chain sequence together with its context. This clone was counted a few times. The antigen this receptor binds is unknown. No per-base quality is available; no much larger clone lies one base away. V and J lose 0 bases and 6 bases, and a span of 13 bases separates them. The germline V gene supplies CDR1 SGHRS and CDR2 YFSETQ. From the cysteine through the phenylalanine, the CDR3 covers 14 amino acids. Of the read, only the CDR3 DNA is kept; its 42 bases are in frame from base 1. Using the deep immunoSEQ assay, TCR CDR3 regions were amplified from genomic DNA by multiplex PCR. For each cell subset, the extracted genomic DNA was distributed evenly across all wells of several immunoSEQ 96-well plates, and each plate served as one replicate. For unsorted PBMC, each replicate PCR was loaded with 250 to 300 ng genomic DNA, equivalent to tens of thousands of T cell genomes. Ten immunoSEQ deep assay plates were used to sequence unsorted PBMC genomic DNA. The purified libraries were quantified using a Qubit 3.0 fluorometer, sized with a Bioanalyzer 2100, and then quantified again using the KAPA Library Quantification kit. A separate single-read 150-cycle Illumina NextSeq 550 flow cell was used to sequence each immunoSEQ 96-well plate. In the paper's pipeline: Because the immunoSEQ output included only junctional sequences and no quality scores, the filtering could not be the same as the filtering used for full-length reads. To assign V/J genes and CDR3, sequences were annotated against IMGT germline references using PyIR, a Python wrapper for IgBLAST v1.9. Reads with weak V/J assignments (E-value above 1e-6), missing CDR3, stop codons, out-of-frame junctions, or ambiguous translated residues were removed. V3J clonotypes were defined as sequences sharing an identical inferred V gene, J gene, and CDR3 amino acid sequence. Percentage overlap between repertoires was computed as shared unique clonotypes divided by the size of the smaller repertoire. RTK rarefaction, the Chao1 estimator, and Recon v2.1 estimates of unobserved clonotypes were used to assess repertoire richness. Sourced from immuneACCESS, this table was stored by TCRdb with only in-frame sequences that have V and J called. A share of the clones is absent; for the studies checked, an unresolved V gene accounts for under half, and the remainder has no known explanation. The V and J calls and the clone size are those of that table, but D and trimming were determined from the DNA. A total of about 490,000 clones appear in this sample, 79% of them only once. About 12% of the sample lies in the top ten.

The donors were healthy, HIV-negative adults with no recently reported acute infections or vaccinations. Every donor was a Caucasian adult residing in Nashville, Tennessee, USA. For unsorted samples, about 90 million PBMCs were counted and genomic DNA was extracted with the QIAamp DNA Blood Mini kit. After blood collection by leukapheresis, PBMCs were isolated using Ficoll-Histopaque density gradient centrifugation and then cryopreserved in the vapor phase of liquid nitrogen. These data originate in a study of shared clonotypes between healthy human individuals (TCRdb year 2020). Context from the whole study: A couple of women and a few men aged 18 to 49 years were included in the cohort. To estimate repertoire size and how much clonotype sharing occurs between individuals, the study deeply sequenced the blood TCR repertoires of roughly 5 healthy adults. Libraries were prepared and TCR repertoires were sequenced by different laboratories using diverse techniques, in order to increase sequencing depth and limit assay-specific biases. Between about 0.9 and 10 billion PBMCs per donor were obtained by leukapheresis. The full study reports these points: Only blood was sampled, and tissue TCR repertoires likely differ from those in blood. Pairwise subsampling indicated that sequencing depth was expected to affect the degree of clonotype sharing among donors. The genetic and exposure-history diversity represented was limited by the small number of donors.

The chain is assembled from TRBV5-1 and TRBJ2-7, with no confidently assigned D gene. Source material: PBMCs. This sequence was found in a woman aged 40 to 49 in good health. Some clones in this sample may be carry-over from other donors' samples. The DNA is TGCGCCAGCAGCTTGGCCCTCGATAGGCCCGAGCAGTACTTC. This sequence encodes CASSLALDRPEQYF.